A selection of T cell receptor beta chains follows, all from one sample in a study of beta chain features in type 1 diabetes. Produced via immunoSEQ multiplex PCR; TCRdb's table is partial and in-frame only. The data hold fewer than 450,000 clones, with approximately 12% observed a single time. The sample taken for sequencing was naive CD4+ T cells from blood. These receptors came from a woman between 18 and 30 years old with type 1 diabetes. The CDR3 runs from the conserved cysteine through the conserved F or W. D genes are given only for firm matches. Some rows have no size entry. The others give once, few or many, or a class for an expanded clone.

-,TRBJ1-2,-,TRBV6-6,CASRGGGYTF,TGTGCCAGCAGGGGGGGTGGCTACACCTTC
few,TRBJ2-3,-,TRBV4-3,CASSLGQTRSTDTQYF,TGCGCCAGCAGCCTAGGACAGACACGTAGCACAGATACGCAGTATTTT
-,TRBJ2-2,-,TRBV27,CASIGANTGELFF,TGTGCCAGCATCGGGGCGAACACCGGGGAGCTGTTTTTT
-,TRBJ2-7,-,TRBV14,CASSRGGRAYEQYF,TGTGCCAGCAGCCGGGGGGGCCGCGCCTACGAGCAGTACTTC
-,TRBJ1-2,-,TRBV29-1,CSVELQAHGYTF,TGCAGCGTTGAATTGCAGGCCCATGGCTACACCTTC
-,TRBJ2-1,-,TRBV7-2,CASSLVVGVPSGEQFF,TGTGCCAGCAGCTTAGTAGTAGGGGTTCCATCAGGCGAGCAGTTCTTC
-,TRBJ2-2,-,TRBV4-1,CASSPSLAASGELFF,TGCGCCAGCAGCCCTAGCCTTGCCGCGTCCGGGGAGCTGTTTTTT
once,TRBJ1-5,-,TRBV7-6,CASSLAGVGQPQHF,TGTGCCAGCAGCTTAGCAGGGGTCGGTCAGCCCCAGCATTTT
few,TRBJ1-2,TRBD1,TRBV7-2,CASSFGQGAGYGYTF,TGTGCCAGCAGCTTCGGACAGGGGGCAGGGTATGGCTACACCTTC
-,TRBJ1-2,-,TRBV30,CAWAGRPHVSYTF,TGTGCCTGGGCGGGACGGCCGCATGTGAGCTACACCTTC
few,TRBJ2-3,TRBD2,TRBV5-1,CASSSQRGNTDTQYF,TGCGCCAGCAGCTCCCAGCGGGGAAACACAGATACGCAGTATTTT
few,TRBJ2-1,TRBD2,TRBV9,CASSARLAANNEQFF,TGTGCCAGCAGCGCCCGACTAGCGGCGAACAATGAGCAGTTCTTC
few,TRBJ1-1,-,TRBV7-3,CASSLLSGGTEAFF,TGTGCCAGCAGCCTCCTCTCCGGGGGGACTGAAGCTTTCTTT
many,TRBJ2-7,TRBD2,TRBV29-1,CSARGLAGAPSYEQYF,TGCAGCGCCCGTGGACTAGCGGGAGCCCCCTCCTACGAGCAGTACTTC
-,TRBJ2-5,-,TRBV5-4,CASSLKQGVQETQYF,TGTGCCAGCAGCTTAAAACAGGGAGTCCAAGAGACCCAGTACTTC
-,TRBJ2-7,-,TRBV11-2,CASSTRPGSPYEQYF,TGTGCCAGCAGCACCCGCCCAGGGTCCCCCTACGAGCAGTACTTC
-,TRBJ2-7,-,TRBV9,CASSVDILAYEQYF,TGTGCCAGCAGCGTAGATATACTCGCCTACGAGCAGTACTTC
-,TRBJ2-4,-,TRBV4-1,CASSQDVPELAKNIQYF,TGCGCCAGCAGCCAAGATGTCCCCGAACTAGCCAAAAACATTCAGTACTTC
few,TRBJ2-2,TRBD2,TRBV4-1,CASSQPGTRHTGELFF,TGCGCCAGCAGCCAACCCGGGACTAGACACACCGGGGAGCTGTTTTTT
-,TRBJ2-1,-,TRBV5-1,CASSLGRQGIDEQFF,TGCGCCAGCAGCCTCGGGAGACAGGGTATTGATGAGCAGTTCTTC
few,TRBJ1-2,-,TRBV28,CASSAGFNYGYTF,TGTGCCAGCAGCGCAGGCTTTAACTATGGCTACACCTTC
few,TRBJ1-1,TRBD1,TRBV29-1,CSAGTGMNTEAFF,TGCAGCGCCGGGACAGGGATGAACACTGAAGCTTTCTTT
few,TRBJ2-3,TRBD2,TRBV5-6,CASSISGMLADTQYF,TGTGCCAGCAGCATTAGCGGGATGTTGGCAGATACGCAGTATTTT
few,TRBJ2-7,-,TRBV28,CASTAGLFMVEQYF,TGTGCCAGCACCGCGGGTCTGTTCATGGTCGAGCAGTACTTC
few,TRBJ2-5,-,TRBV11-2,CASSSEETQYF,TGTGCCAGCAGCTCCGAAGAGACCCAGTACTTC
few,TRBJ2-5,TRBD2,TRBV7-7,CASSFGLAGVQETQYF,TGTGCCAGCAGCTTTGGACTAGCGGGAGTCCAAGAGACCCAGTACTTC
-,TRBJ2-2,TRBD2,TRBV9,CASSVGLAGESTGELFF,TGTGCCAGCAGCGTAGGTCTAGCGGGAGAATCCACCGGGGAGCTGTTTTTT
-,TRBJ2-5,-,TRBV7-2,CASSSRELQETQYF,TGTGCCAGCAGCTCTCGTGAGCTCCAAGAGACCCAGTACTTC
-,TRBJ2-1,TRBD2,TRBV19,CASRRTSGKSSYNEQFF,TGTGCCAGTAGAAGGACTAGCGGGAAGAGCTCCTACAATGAGCAGTTCTTC
-,TRBJ2-5,TRBD2,TRBV11-2,CASRQLAVQETQYF,TGTGCCAGCCGCCAACTAGCGGTACAAGAGACCCAGTACTTC
-,TRBJ1-5,TRBD1,TRBV7-2,CASSEQGYQQPQHF,TGTGCCAGCAGCGAACAGGGGTATCAGCAGCCCCAGCATTTT
-,TRBJ2-2,TRBD2,TRBV4-3,CASSQDPPGLAVELFF,TGCGCCAGCAGCCAAGATCCCCCAGGACTAGCAGTGGAGCTGTTTTTT
-,TRBJ1-1,-,TRBV5-4,CASSSDRHTEAFF,TGTGCCAGCAGCTCGGACAGACACACTGAAGCTTTCTTT
-,TRBJ2-3,-,TRBV7-3,CASSTLPTDTQYF,TGTGCCAGCAGCACACTACCGACAGATACGCAGTATTTT
few,TRBJ1-1,-,TRBV19,CASSTQASGTEAFF,TGTGCCAGTAGTACTCAGGCTTCGGGGACTGAAGCTTTCTTT
few,TRBJ2-7,-,TRBV9,CASNPDGEISYEQYF,TGTGCCAGCAATCCGGACGGGGAAATCTCCTACGAGCAGTACTTC
few,TRBJ2-1,TRBD1,TRBV9,CASSVGQGPYNEQFF,TGTGCCAGCAGCGTAGGACAGGGGCCCTACAATGAGCAGTTCTTC